Below are 30 T cell receptor beta chains sequenced from a single sample in a study of OX40 agonist ivuxolimab in advanced cancers. The data were produced by immunoSEQ multiplex PCR, yet TCRdb's version contains in-frame clones alone and is incomplete. The sample includes tens of thousands of clones, approximately 84% of them seen just once. The specimen was CD4+ or CD8+ T cells sorted from blood, collected in a trial of the OX40 agonist ivuxolimab. These receptors originate from an adult with an advanced solid tumor such as melanoma, head and neck, liver or kidney cancer.

V usage is TRBV5-4 and J usage is TRBJ2-2; TRBD2 matches 8 bases. The germline V gene encodes CDR1 SGHNT and CDR2 YYREEE (reference sequence). With 4 bases clipped from V and 5 bases from J, the junction kept 10 bases outside the gene matches. The CDR3 has 16 amino acids. CDR3 nucleotides: TGTGCCAGCAGCCTGACCGGGACTAGAGAGACCGGGGAGCTGTTTTTT. The encoded protein is CASSLTGTRETGELFF. The full variable domain, in which reference TRBV5-4 and TRBJ2-2 provide the parts outside the CDR3, is ETGVTQSPTHLIKTRGQQVTLRCSSQSGHNTVSWYQQALGQGPQFIFQYYREEENGRGNFPPRFSGLQFPNYSSELNVNALELDDSALYLCASSLTGTRETGELFFGEGSRLTVL.

The CDR3 here is CASSHRPLNEQFF. CDR3 nucleotides: TGTGCCAGCAGCCATAGGCCGCTCAATGAGCAGTTCTTC. The rearrangement links TRBV28 to TRBJ2-1; D unclear. Germline values: CDR1 MDHEN, CDR2 SYDVKM. The V and J ends lost 6 bases and 6 bases respectively, with 12 bases between them. This CDR3 has 13 residues.

The chain combines TRBV19 with TRBJ2-7; D is tentatively TRBD1 or TRBD2 (6 bases each). Trimming pared 5 bases from V and 4 bases from J, leaving 12 bases between. There are 13 residues in the CDR3. The germline gives CDR1 LNHDA, CDR2 SQIVND (reference sequence). The CDR3 region is CASSPGAGYEQYF. The CDR3 nucleotides are TGTGCCAGTAGTCCGGGGGCGGGATACGAGCAGTACTTC.

V is TRBV9 and J is TRBJ1-1, with 9 bases aligning to TRBD1. Trimming cost V 3 bases and J 1 base; bases outside gene matches: 4. The CDR3 contains 15 residues. The germline gives CDR1 SGDLS, CDR2 YYNGEE. This chain's CDR3 is CASSGGTGTNTEAFF. CDR3 nucleotides: TGTGCCAGCAGCGGAGGGACAGGGACGAACACTGAAGCTTTCTTT.

The V gene is TRBV7-3, the J gene TRBJ2-1; D tentatively fits TRBD1 or TRBD2 (5 bases each). V lost 4 bases to trimming and J lost 4 bases, with 14 bases between them. This CDR3 has 15 amino acids. Germline CDR1 SGHTA, CDR2 FQGTGA. The CDR3 DNA is TGTGCCAGCAGCTCGAGGGACCCAACTTACAATGAGCAGTTCTTC. Amino acids: CASSSRDPTYNEQFF.

The J gene is TRBJ1-6, the V gene TRBV2; possibly TRBD1 for D (5 bases). V lost 8 bases, J lost 7 bases, and 12 bases lay in between. The CDR3 extends over 13 amino acids. The germline V gene has CDR1 SNHLY and CDR2 FYNNEI. Here the CDR3 DNA reads TGTGCCAGCGGGGCCGGCGAGAATTCACCCCTCCACTTT. It yields the protein CASGAGENSPLHF.

The chain is built from TRBV19 and TRBJ1-4; TRBD1 might be the D (6 bases). V was shortened by 5 bases and J by 4 bases, with 11 bases between the two germline ends. The CDR3 totals 14 residues. Germline V CDR1 and CDR2: LNHDA, SQIVND (reference sequence). CDR3 amino acids: CASSADSNNEKLFF. The CDR3 DNA is TGTGCCAGTAGTGCGGACAGTAATAATGAAAAACTGTTTTTT. Supplemented by reference TRBV19 and TRBJ1-4, the full variable domain reads DGGITQSPKYLFRKEGQNVTLSCEQNLNHDAMYWYRQDPGQGLRLIYYSQIVNDFQKGDIAEGYSVSREKKESFPLTVTSAQKNPTAFYLCASSADSNNEKLFFGSGTQLSVL.

The V and J genes are TRBV7-6 and TRBJ2-3; D might be TRBD2 (5 bases). V lost 2 bases and J lost 0, with 15 bases in between. The CDR3 loop spans 17 amino acids. Germline V lookup: CDR1 SGHVS, CDR2 FNYEAQ. This CDR3 is CASSLFEGSSSTDTQYF. CDR3 in DNA: TGTGCCAGCAGCTTATTTGAGGGATCCTCTAGCACAGATACGCAGTATTTT. Full variable domain (remainder filled in from reference TRBV7-6 and TRBJ2-3): GAGVSQSPRYKVTKRGQDVALRCDPISGHVSLYWYRQALGQGPEFLTYFNYEAQQDKSGLPNDRFSAERPEGSISTLTIQRTEQRDSAMYRCASSLFEGSSSTDTQYFGPGTRLTVL.

The chain employs TRBV11-1 and TRBJ2-7; D is possibly TRBD1 (6 bases). The ends were cut back, 1 base at V and 1 base at J, with 17 bases in the middle. This CDR3 is built from 17 residues. The V gene's germline CDR1 is SGHAT and CDR2 FQDESV (reference sequence). The CDR3 loop is CASSLDSPARGSYEQYF. CDR3 nucleotides: TGTGCCAGCAGCTTAGACTCCCCCGCAAGGGGGTCCTACGAGCAGTACTTC.

V and J are TRBV27 and TRBJ1-3; D is unclear. Germline-derived CDR1 and CDR2 are MNHEY and SMNVEV (reference sequence). The CDR3 has 14 residues. Trimming pared 2 bases from V and 0 bases from J, leaving 5 bases between. CDR3 nucleotides: TGTGCCAGCAGTTTAAGTGGCTCTGGAAACACCATATATTTT. The encoded protein is CASSLSGSGNTIYF.

The V call is TRBV30, the J call TRBJ2-1; a possible D gene is TRBD2 (6 bases). V was cut by 0 bases and J by 4 bases, with 19 bases left in between. Germline loops: CDR1 GTSNPN, CDR2 SVGIG (reference sequence). This CDR3 has 17 residues. The CDR3 here is CAWSVPTRLGPYNEQFF. CDR3 nucleotide sequence: TGTGCCTGGAGTGTCCCCACCAGACTAGGACCTTACAATGAGCAGTTCTTC.

The rearrangement links TRBV5-5 to TRBJ2-2, with D tentatively TRBD1 (6 bases). CDR3 length: 18 amino acids. The ends were cut back, 0 bases at V and 0 bases at J, with 15 bases in the middle. CDR1 and CDR2 (germline): SGHKS, YYEKEE (reference sequence). The CDR3: CASSLGLAGQSNTGELFF. CDR3 nucleotide sequence: TGTGCCAGCAGCTTGGGCCTAGCTGGACAGTCGAACACCGGGGAGCTGTTTTTT.

This chain connects TRBV19 to TRBJ1-5, with D possibly being TRBD1 (5 bases). Per the germline V gene, CDR1 is LNHDA and CDR2 is SQIVND (reference sequence). The CDR3 totals 14 residues. V was trimmed by 1 base and J by 7 bases, leaving 11 bases between them. CDR3 residues: CASSIVAGRQPQHF. As DNA, the CDR3 is TGTGCCAGTAGTATAGTTGCAGGGAGACAGCCCCAGCATTTT.

This chain links TRBV7-6 with TRBJ2-2; 12 nucleotides align to TRBD2. The CDR3 runs to 17 residues. V trimming: 3 bases; J trimming: 5 bases; junction bases outside the gene matches: 7. CDR1 and CDR2 (germline): SGHVS, FNYEAQ. CDR3 nucleotides: TGTGCCAGCAGCTTCAGACTAGCGGGAGTTAGGACCGGGGAGCTGTTTTTT. It yields the protein CASSFRLAGVRTGELFF.

The rearrangement joins TRBV11-2 to TRBJ2-2; TRBD2 is a possible D gene (6 bases). The CDR3 is 17 residues long. Trimming took 5 bases from V and 6 from J, leaving 22 bases between them. Germline V gives CDR1 SGHAT, CDR2 FQNNGV. Here the CDR3 DNA reads TGTGCCAGCAGCCAACTTTCAGAGGGGACGGGAGCCGGGGAGCTGTTTTTT. This gives the protein CASSQLSEGTGAGELFF.

This chain connects TRBV29-1 to TRBJ2-5; 11 nucleotides agree with TRBD2. The germline gives CDR1 SQVTM, CDR2 ANQGSEA. The J segment lost 5 bases and the V segment lost 3 bases, leaving 8 bases of the junction unmatched. CDR3 size: 15 residues. The CDR3 DNA sequence: TGCAGCGTTGATGGTAGCGGGAGGGCCCCGGAGACCCAGTACTTC. Amino acid sequence: CSVDGSGRAPETQYF.

The chain links TRBV5-5 to TRBJ2-7, with D unclear. V was cut by 4 bases and J by 4 bases, with 18 bases left in between. This CDR3 is built from 15 residues. In germline, CDR1 is SGHKS, CDR2 YYEKEE (reference sequence). The CDR3 spells CASSPTRKSLYEQYF. The CDR3, as DNA: TGTGCCAGCAGCCCGACCCGCAAATCTCTATACGAGCAGTACTTC.

The chain is built from TRBV4-1 and TRBJ1-3; 7 bases agree with TRBD1. Germline CDR1 reads MGHRA; CDR2 reads YSYEKL. This CDR3 spans 16 amino acids. V gave up 2 bases and J gave up 8 bases; unmatched junction bases: 12. This CDR3 is CASSQSSQGFWDTIYF. CDR3 nucleotides: TGCGCCAGCAGCCAATCGTCACAGGGGTTTTGGGACACCATATATTTT.

The V and J genes are TRBV7-9 and TRBJ2-7; no firm D call. The CDR3 runs to 12 residues. Germline V CDR1 and CDR2: SEHNR, FQNEAQ (reference sequence). Deletions cut 4 bases from V and 3 bases from J, with 7 bases between. The CDR3 DNA is TGTGCCAGCAGCTACACACACTACGAGCAGTACTTC. Translated, it gives CASSYTHYEQYF.

This clone was seen once. The chain links TRBV29-1 to TRBJ1-1; tentatively, D is TRBD1 (6 bases). The CDR3 totals 11 residues. V was cut by 4 bases and J by 5 bases, with 8 bases left in between. CDR1 is SQVTM, CDR2 ANQGSEA, per germline. CDR3 in amino acids: CSVGGGTEAFF. In DNA form, the CDR3 reads TGCAGCGTTGGAGGGGGGACTGAAGCTTTCTTT.

For the CDR3, the DNA is TGCGCCAGCAGTTCTTCTTTAGCGGAAGAAAGCGGAGATACGCAGTATTTT. Residues: CASSSSLAEESGDTQYF. The J gene is TRBJ2-3, the V gene TRBV10-1; D may be TRBD2 (6 bases). V was shortened by 5 bases and J by 5 bases, with 23 bases between the two germline ends. The CDR3 has 17 residues. Germline V gives CDR1 WNHNN, CDR2 SYGVQD (reference sequence).

The chain combines TRBV5-1 with TRBJ2-7, with D tentatively TRBD2 (5 bases). This CDR3 spans 13 amino acids. From germline, CDR1 is SGHRS and CDR2 YFSETQ. V was clipped by 3 bases and J by 1 base, with 8 bases between them. The CDR3, as DNA: TGCGCCAGCAGCTCTGGACTTTCCTACGAGCAGTACTTC. Amino acid sequence: CASSSGLSYEQYF. Complete variable domain (other parts from reference TRBV5-1 and TRBJ2-7): KAGVTQTPRYLIKTRGQQVTLSCSPISGHRSVSWYQQTPGQGLQFLFEYFSETQRNKGNFPGRFSGRQFSNSRSEMNVSTLELGDSALYLCASSSGLSYEQYFGPGTRLTVT.

The chain couples TRBV7-9 to TRBJ2-3; a possible D gene is TRBD2 (6 bases). This CDR3 has 17 amino acids. Looked up from germline, CDR1 is SEHNR and CDR2 is FQNEAQ (reference sequence). The V gene lost 2 bases and the J gene lost 0 bases, with 15 bases spanning the gap. This CDR3 reads CASSLLLSAGSTDTQYF. The CDR3 bases are TGTGCCAGCAGCTTACTGCTTTCGGCGGGGAGCACAGATACGCAGTATTTT.

The DNA of the CDR3 is TGTGCCAGCCAACAGGTCGGGATGGGCTCCTACGAGCAGTACTTC. This translates into CASQQVGMGSYEQYF. This chain links TRBV6-5 with TRBJ2-7; D possibly uses TRBD1 or TRBD2 (5 bases each). Trimming took 8 bases from V and 0 from J, leaving 17 bases between them. The CDR3 has 15 amino acids. Germline V lookup: CDR1 MNHEY, CDR2 SVGAGI.

CDR3 nucleotide sequence: TGTGCCAGCAGCCCCGCCTCTGATCGAAACACTGAAGCTTTCTTT. Translated: CASSPASDRNTEAFF. The J gene is TRBJ1-1, the V gene TRBV7-9; D gene uncertain. V was pared by 5 bases and J by 2 bases, with 15 bases between. CDR1 is SEHNR, CDR2 FQNEAQ, per germline (reference sequence). This CDR3 spans 15 amino acids.

The chain carries TRBV30 and TRBJ2-3; 7 bases fit TRBD1. Germline CDR1 GTSNPN, CDR2 SVGIG (reference sequence). This CDR3 is built from 15 residues. Trimming took 3 bases from V and 0 from J; bases not matched to a gene: 6. The CDR3 DNA follows: TGTGCCTGGAGAAAACAGGGGTTTAGCACAGATACGCAGTATTTT. Translation gives CAWRKQGFSTDTQYF.

The V and J genes are TRBV5-4 and TRBJ2-3; TRBD1 matches at 7 bases. The CDR3 has 15 residues. Looked up from germline, CDR1 is SGHNT and CDR2 is YYREEE (reference sequence). After removal of 5 bases from V and 2 bases from J, the junction contained 8 bases not matched to a gene. CDR3 DNA sequence: TGTGCCAGCAGACCCCGCGGACAGGCCACAGATACGCAGTATTTT. Translating gives CASRPRGQATDTQYF.

This clone is medium-sized. The CDR3 here is CASSQDEGLNTDTQYF. CDR3 in DNA: TGCGCCAGCAGCCAAGATGAAGGATTAAACACAGATACGCAGTATTTT. The chain links TRBV4-1 to TRBJ2-3, with D unclear. Germline V gene sequence: CDR1 MGHRA, CDR2 YSYEKL. The V gene lost 0 bases and the J gene lost 2 bases, with 12 bases spanning the gap. The CDR3 is made up of 16 amino acids.

The rearrangement joins TRBV27 to TRBJ2-1; possibly TRBD1 for D (5 bases). This CDR3 contains 12 residues. Germline-derived CDR1 and CDR2 are MNHEY and SMNVEV (reference sequence). Trimming removed 10 bases at V and 6 bases at J, with 13 bases between. DNA for the CDR3: TGTGCCATCAGGTCAGGGTTCAATGAGCAGTTCTTC. Amino acid sequence: CAIRSGFNEQFF.

This chain joins TRBV25-1 and TRBJ2-2; D is unclear. V was clipped by 3 bases and J by 6 bases, with 8 bases between them. Germline-derived CDR1 and CDR2 are MGHDK and SYGVNS. The CDR3 totals 13 residues. The CDR3 sequence: CASSDVWPGELFF. The CDR3 nucleotides read TGTGCCAGCAGTGATGTTTGGCCCGGGGAGCTGTTTTTT.